Detailed here is one TCR beta chain. The germline CDR1 and CDR2 sequences are LGHDT and YNNKEL (reference sequence). This CDR3 spans 14 amino acids. V was pared by 7 bases and J by 0 bases, with 7 bases between. The data belong to a study of blood T cell repertoires in COVID-19. Study-wide context: From the United States, Italy and Spain came samples of acute and convalescent COVID-19. T cells, B-cell-depleted T cells, or PBMCs provided the cDNA or gDNA that served as material.

In the source study's methods: The authors estimated nucleated cell counts from reference gene primer amplification. TCRdb's copy holds only in-frame clones and misses some; the assay was immunoSEQ multiplex PCR. That table is the source of V, J and clone size, and D and trimming were worked out from the DNA. The data hold over 85,000 clones, with about 87% observed a single time. The sequencing sample was made of peripheral blood. This chain connects TRBV3-1 (or the pseudogene TRBV3-2) to TRBJ1-6; a possible D gene is TRBD1 (5 bases). This receptor was obtained from a man aged 35 to 55 with acute or convalescent COVID-19. CDR3: CASIDSSYNSPLHF. The CDR3 DNA sequence: TGTGCCAGCATCGACAGCTCCTATAATTCACCCCTCCACTTT.